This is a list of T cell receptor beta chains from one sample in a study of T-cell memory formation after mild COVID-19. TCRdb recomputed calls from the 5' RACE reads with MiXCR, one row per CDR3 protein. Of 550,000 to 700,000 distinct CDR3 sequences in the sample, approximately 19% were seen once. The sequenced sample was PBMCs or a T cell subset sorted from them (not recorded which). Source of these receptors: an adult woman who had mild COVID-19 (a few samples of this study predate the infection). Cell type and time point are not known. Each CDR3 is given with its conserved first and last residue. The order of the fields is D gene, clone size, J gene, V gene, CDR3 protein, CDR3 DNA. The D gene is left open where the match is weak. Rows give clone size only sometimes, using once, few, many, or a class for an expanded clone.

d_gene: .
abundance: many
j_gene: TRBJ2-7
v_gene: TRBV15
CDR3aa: CATSRGRDRYEQYF
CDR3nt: TGTGCCACCAGCAGAGGACGGGACCGCTACGAGCAGTACTTC

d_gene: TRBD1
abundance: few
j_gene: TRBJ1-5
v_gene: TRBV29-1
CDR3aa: CSVKAGGTNQPQHF
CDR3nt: TGCAGCGTGAAAGCAGGGGGTACAAATCAGCCCCAGCATTTT

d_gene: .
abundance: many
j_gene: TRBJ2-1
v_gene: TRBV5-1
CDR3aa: CASRVGERYNEQFF
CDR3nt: TGCGCCAGCAGAGTGGGGGAGCGGTACAATGAGCAGTTCTTC

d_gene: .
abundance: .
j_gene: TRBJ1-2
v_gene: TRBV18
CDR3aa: CASSRRVTGTLNYGYTF
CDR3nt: TGTGCCAGCTCACGGAGGGTTACGGGGACACTTAACTATGGCTACACCTTC

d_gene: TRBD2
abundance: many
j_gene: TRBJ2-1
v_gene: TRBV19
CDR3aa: CASSIGYSGGSSYNEQFF
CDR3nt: TGTGCCAGTAGTATAGGGTATAGCGGGGGAAGCTCCTACAATGAGCAGTTCTTC

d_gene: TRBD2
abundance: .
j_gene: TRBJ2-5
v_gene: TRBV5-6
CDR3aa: CASSWGGFLIETQYF
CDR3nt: TGTGCCAGCAGCTGGGGGGGGTTCTTGATCGAGACCCAGTACTTC

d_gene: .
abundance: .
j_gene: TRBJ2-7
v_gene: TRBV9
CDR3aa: CASSVLENSYEQYF
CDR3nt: TGTGCCAGCAGCGTACTCGAGAACAGCTACGAGCAGTACTTC

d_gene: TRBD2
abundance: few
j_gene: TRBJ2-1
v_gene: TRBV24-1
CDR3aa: CATSGGSLSYNEQFF
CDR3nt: TGTGCCACCAGTGGCGGGAGCCTTTCCTACAATGAGCAGTTCTTC

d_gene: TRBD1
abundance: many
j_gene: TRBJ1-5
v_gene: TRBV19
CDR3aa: CASSIDDRARLGNQPQHF
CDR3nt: TGTGCCAGTAGTATAGACGACAGGGCCCGGTTGGGCAATCAGCCCCAGCATTTT

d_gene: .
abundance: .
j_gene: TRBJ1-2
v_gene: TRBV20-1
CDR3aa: CSAPVGGPGNQYGYTF
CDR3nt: TGCAGTGCCCCAGTGGGAGGGCCTGGGAACCAATATGGCTACACCTTC

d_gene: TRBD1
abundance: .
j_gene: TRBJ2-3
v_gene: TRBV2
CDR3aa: CASTGTGLADTQYF
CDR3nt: TGTGCCAGCACTGGGACAGGGCTGGCAGATACGCAGTATTTT

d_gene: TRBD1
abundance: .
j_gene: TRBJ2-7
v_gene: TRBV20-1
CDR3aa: CSARGQGSYEQYF
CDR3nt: TGCAGTGCTAGGGGACAGGGCTCCTACGAGCAGTACTTC

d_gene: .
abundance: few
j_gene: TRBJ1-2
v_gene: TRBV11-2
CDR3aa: CASSSEVRGGYTF
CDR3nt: TGTGCCAGCAGCTCCGAAGTCCGGGGTGGCTACACCTTC

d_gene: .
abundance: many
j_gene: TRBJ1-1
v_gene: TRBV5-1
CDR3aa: CASSLIGNTEAFF
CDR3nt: TGTGCCAGCAGCTTAATAGGTAACACTGAAGCTTTCTTT

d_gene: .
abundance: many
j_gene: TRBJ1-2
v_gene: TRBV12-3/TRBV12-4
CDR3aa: CASSLNSYGYTF
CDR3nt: TGTGCCAGCAGTTTAAACAGCTATGGCTACACCTTC

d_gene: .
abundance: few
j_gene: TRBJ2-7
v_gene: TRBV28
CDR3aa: CASSFQGSSYEQYF
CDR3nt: TGTGCCAGCAGTTTTCAGGGGAGCTCCTACGAGCAGTACTTC

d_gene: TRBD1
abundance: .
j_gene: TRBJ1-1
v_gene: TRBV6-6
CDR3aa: CASSYQGGGTEAFF
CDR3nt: TGTGCCAGCAGTTATCAGGGGGGAGGCACTGAAGCTTTCTTT

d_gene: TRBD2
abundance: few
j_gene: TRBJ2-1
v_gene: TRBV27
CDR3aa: CASSPSVLAAKAYNEQFF
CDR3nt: TGTGCCAGCAGTCCCAGTGTACTAGCGGCTAAAGCCTACAATGAGCAGTTCTTC

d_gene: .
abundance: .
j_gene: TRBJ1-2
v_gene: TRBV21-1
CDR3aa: CASLSNYGYTF
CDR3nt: TGTGCCAGCTTGTCTAACTATGGCTACACCTTC

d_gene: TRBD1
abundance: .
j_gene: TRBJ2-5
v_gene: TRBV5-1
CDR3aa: CASSLGGQSNEETQYF
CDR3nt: TGCGCCAGCAGCTTGGGGGGACAGTCTAATGAAGAGACCCAGTACTTC

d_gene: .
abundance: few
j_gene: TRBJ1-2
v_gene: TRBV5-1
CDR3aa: CASSLEGRGFGYTF
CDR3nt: TGCGCCAGCAGCTTGGAGGGCAGGGGCTTTGGCTACACCTTC

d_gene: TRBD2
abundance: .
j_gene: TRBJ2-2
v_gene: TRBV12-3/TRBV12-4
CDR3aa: CASSSGGANTGELFF
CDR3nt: TGTGCCAGCAGTTCGGGGGGGGCGAACACCGGGGAGCTGTTTTTT

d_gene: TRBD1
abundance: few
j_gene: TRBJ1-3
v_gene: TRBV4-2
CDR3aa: CASSYVPGQTDTIYF
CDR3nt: TGTGCCAGCAGCTACGTCCCGGGACAGACGGACACCATATATTTT

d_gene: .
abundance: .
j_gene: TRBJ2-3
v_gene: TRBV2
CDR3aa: CASSVPDRFGSTDTQYF
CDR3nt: TGTGCCAGCAGTGTCCCCGACAGGTTTGGGAGCACAGATACGCAGTATTTT